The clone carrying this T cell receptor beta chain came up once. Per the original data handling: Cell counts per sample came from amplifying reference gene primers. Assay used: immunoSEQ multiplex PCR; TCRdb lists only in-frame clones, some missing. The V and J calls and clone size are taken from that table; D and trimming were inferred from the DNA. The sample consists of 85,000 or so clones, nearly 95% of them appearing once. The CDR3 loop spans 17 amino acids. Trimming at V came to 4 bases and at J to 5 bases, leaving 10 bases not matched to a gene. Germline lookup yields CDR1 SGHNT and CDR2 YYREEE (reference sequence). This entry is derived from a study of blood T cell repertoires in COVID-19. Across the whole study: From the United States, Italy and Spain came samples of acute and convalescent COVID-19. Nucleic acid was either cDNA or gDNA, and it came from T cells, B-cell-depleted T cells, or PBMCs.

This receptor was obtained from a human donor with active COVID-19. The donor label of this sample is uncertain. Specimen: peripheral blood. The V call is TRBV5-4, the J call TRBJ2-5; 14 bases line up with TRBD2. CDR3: CASSQRLAGGMGETQYF. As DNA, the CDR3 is TGTGCCAGCAGCCAACGACTAGCGGGGGGGATGGGGGAGACCCAGTACTTC.